A selection of T cell receptor beta chains follows, all from one sample in a study of technical replicates of blood from a few donors. Some clones are missing from TCRdb's copy, which holds only in-frame ones; the method was immunoSEQ multiplex PCR. The data show about 70,000 clones, nearly 98% seen once. The source material was T cells isolated from PBMCs. These receptors were taken from a human donor in good health. CDR3s include the opening cysteine and the closing phenylalanine or tryptophan. D genes are given only for firm matches. Where a row states a size, it is once, few, many or the class of an expanded clone; other rows omit it.

v_gene	j_gene	d_gene	abundance	CDR3nt	CDR3aa
TRBV27	TRBJ2-1	TRBD1	NA	TGTGCCAGCAGTTCCCGGGACAGCTCCTACAATGAGCAGTTCTTC	CASSSRDSSYNEQFF
TRBV6-1	TRBJ1-6	TRBD1	NA	TGTGCCAGCAGCGATAGGGACAGGGATTTATCACCCCTCCACTTT	CASSDRDRDLSPLHF
TRBV28	TRBJ1-2	TRBD1	NA	TGTGCCAGCAAAGAGGGGGCGTATGGCTACACCTTC	CASKEGAYGYTF
TRBV28	TRBJ1-5	TRBD1	NA	TGTGCCAGCATCGCTCAGGGGGCCGGTCAGCCCCAGCATTTT	CASIAQGAGQPQHF
TRBV11-1	TRBJ1-1	NA	NA	TGTGCCAGCAGCTTCCGCAGAGAAGCTTTCTTT	CASSFRREAFF
TRBV4-1	TRBJ2-7	TRBD1	NA	TGCGCCAGCAGCCCCAATGACAGGGTCTCACACGAGCAGTACTTC	CASSPNDRVSHEQYF
TRBV10-2	TRBJ1-2	NA	NA	TGCGCCAGCAGTAACCCTCACACAGGAAACTATGGCTACACCTTC	CASSNPHTGNYGYTF
TRBV19	TRBJ2-7	TRBD2	NA	TGTGCCAGTGCGCACGACAGAGCGGGAGGAACCTACGAGCAGTACTTC	CASAHDRAGGTYEQYF
TRBV6-5	TRBJ2-1	TRBD2	NA	TGTGCCAGCAGGGACGGACTAGCGGGGGACAATGAGCAGTTCTTC	CASRDGLAGDNEQFF
TRBV9	TRBJ1-1	TRBD1	NA	TGTGCCAGCAGCGTTACAGGGGGCCGGGGTTATGAAGCTTTCTTT	CASSVTGGRGYEAFF
TRBV10-3	TRBJ1-2	NA	once	TGTGCCATCAACGCAAACAGGGAATTCTTTGGGCGGGTTCATGGCTACACCTTC	CAINANREFFGRVHGYTF
TRBV11-3	TRBJ1-2	TRBD1	NA	TGTGCCAGCAGCTTAGACAGGGGGCCCTTCCATGGCTACACCTTC	CASSLDRGPFHGYTF
TRBV5-1	TRBJ1-1	NA	NA	TGCGCCAGCAGCTTGGCGGGGTGGGGTGAAGCTTTCTTT	CASSLAGWGEAFF
TRBV15	TRBJ2-7	NA	NA	TGTGCCACCCTTCAACAGGGCTCCTACGAGCAGTACTTC	CATLQQGSYEQYF
TRBV7-6	TRBJ1-6	NA	NA	TGTGCCAGCAGTAGGTGGACAGCCGAGAGCAATTCACCCCTCCACTTT	CASSRWTAESNSPLHF
TRBV5-1	TRBJ2-2	TRBD1	NA	TGCGCCAGCAGCGGACAGGGAAGTCACACCGGGGAGCTGTTTTTT	CASSGQGSHTGELFF
TRBV29-1	TRBJ2-7	NA	NA	TGCAGCGTCAGACGGGTTACCGGATCCTACGAGCAGTACTTC	CSVRRVTGSYEQYF
TRBV5-6	TRBJ2-5	NA	NA	TGTGCCAGCAGCTTGTTCAGCGGTATATCCCAAGAGACCCAGTACTTC	CASSLFSGISQETQYF
TRBV30	TRBJ1-2	NA	NA	TGTGCCTGGAGTGACAGAAATGGCTACACCTTC	CAWSDRNGYTF
TRBV28	TRBJ2-7	NA	NA	TGTGCCAGCAGTTTCCTGGGAGCCTACGAGCAGTACTTC	CASSFLGAYEQYF
TRBV2	TRBJ1-1	TRBD1	NA	TGTGCCAGCAGTCGCAGGACAGGAGGGGGGACTGAAGCTTTCTTT	CASSRRTGGGTEAFF
TRBV10-3	TRBJ2-2	NA	NA	TGTGCCATCAGTGCTACTGGGGGAGGTGAGGCCGGGGAGCTGTTTTTT	CAISATGGGEAGELFF
TRBV7-9	TRBJ2-3	TRBD1	NA	TGTGCCAGCAGCTCCTTACGGGACAGGGGGGTCGTAGGTACAGATACGCAGTATTTT	CASSSLRDRGVVGTDTQYF
TRBV7-3	TRBJ2-2	NA	once	TGTGCCAGCAGCCCACCCAGATTTAAGACCGGGGAGCTGTTTTTT	CASSPPRFKTGELFF
TRBV6-4	TRBJ2-2	TRBD2	NA	TGTGCCAGCAGACGACTAGCGGGAGAAGTCGGGGAGCTGTTTTTT	CASRRLAGEVGELFF
TRBV6-1	TRBJ2-5	NA	NA	TGTGCCACGCGCGACTCCCCTCGGGAGACCCAGTACTTC	CATRDSPRETQYF
TRBV4-1	TRBJ2-3	NA	NA	TGCGCCAGCAGCCAAGATCCCCCCGCTGGAGGTCTAGATACGCAGTATTTT	CASSQDPPAGGLDTQYF
TRBV27	TRBJ1-4	NA	NA	TGTGCCAGCAGTTCCCCTCTCAAAGATGGGGGGTTTGGAAAACTGTTTTTT	CASSSPLKDGGFGKLFF
TRBV10-3	TRBJ2-7	TRBD1	once	TGTGCCATCAGTGAGTCCCGGACAGGGAACGAGCAGTACTTC	CAISESRTGNEQYF
TRBV7-9	TRBJ1-2	NA	NA	TGTGCCAGCAGCTTAGCGTTCGAGGGTAGCTACACCTTC	CASSLAFEGSYTF
TRBV7-9	TRBJ2-3	NA	NA	TGTGCCAGCAGCCGGGTCCTCACAGATACGCAGTATTTT	CASSRVLTDTQYF
TRBV11-1	TRBJ2-2	TRBD2	NA	TGTGCCAGCATGGGGGGACTAGCGGGAGAGTGGAACACCGGGGAGCTGTTTTTT	CASMGGLAGEWNTGELFF
TRBV28	TRBJ2-7	TRBD1	NA	TGTGCCAGCAGCCGCCCGACAGGGGGGTACTACGAGCAGTACTTC	CASSRPTGGYYEQYF
TRBV5-6	TRBJ2-5	NA	NA	TGTGCCAGCAGCTTGGGGGGAGAAGAGACCCAGTACTTC	CASSLGGEETQYF
TRBV6-4	TRBJ2-1	TRBD2	NA	TGTGCCAGCAGTTCGTACCCTGGGACTAGCGGCAACAATGAGCAGTTCTTC	CASSSYPGTSGNNEQFF
TRBV28	TRBJ2-7	NA	NA	TGTGCCAGCAGTTCCCGCGGGGAGCCCTACGAGCAGTACTTC	CASSSRGEPYEQYF
TRBV25-1	TRBJ1-2	TRBD1	NA	TGTGCCAGCAGTGTGGCGACAGGGAACGGCTACACCTTC	CASSVATGNGYTF
TRBV6-1	TRBJ2-7	TRBD2	NA	TGTGCCAGCAGTGAAGCGTTACTAGCGGGAGAGGGTAGTGACTACGAGCAGTACTTC	CASSEALLAGEGSDYEQYF
TRBV11-3	TRBJ1-1	TRBD1	NA	TGTGCCAGCAGCTTAGAAGGGTTGGGTGCGGGACAGGGAGGAAACACTGAAGCTTTCTTT	CASSLEGLGAGQGGNTEAFF
TRBV7-9	TRBJ2-5	TRBD2	once	TGTGCCAGCGGAGGCGGGGGGGCCAGAGAGACCCAGTACTTC	CASGGGGARETQYF
TRBV5-1	TRBJ1-1	TRBD1	NA	TGCGCCAGCAGTCAGATGCCGTCAGGGGGCACCGCGGGGAACACTGAAGCTTTCTTT	CASSQMPSGGTAGNTEAFF
TRBV28	TRBJ1-5	TRBD1	NA	TGTGCCAGCACCGTGGGACAGAGCAATCAGCCCCAGCATTTT	CASTVGQSNQPQHF
TRBV18	TRBJ1-2	NA	NA	TGTGCCAGCTCACCTCCGGGACAACCCTATGGCTACACCTTC	CASSPPGQPYGYTF